Detailed here is one TCR beta chain. What it binds is not known. The length of the CDR3 is 18 residues. Germline V gene sequence: CDR1 SGDLS, CDR2 YYNGEE. The germline V and J ends were trimmed by 3 bases and 0 bases, with 18 bases remaining between them. The data originate from a study of beta chain features in type 1 diabetes. The overall study: Patients and healthy donors were similar in age, gender and cell yields. Study outcomes and limitations: Patients with Type 1 diabetes showed moderately but significantly shorter TCRB CDR3s in all four CD4+ subsets. Naive, central memory and Treg TCRB repertoires appeared more alike in patients than in healthy donors.

As every portion of the isolated RNA was reverse transcribed, the sequencing read expressed TCRB transcripts. Around 3.9 million reads per sample were averaged for naive, central memory and regulatory samples. Using immunoSEQ multiplex PCR, the repertoire was profiled, and TCRdb retains in-frame clones only, with some absent. The data hold 600,000 to 750,000 clones, with around 12% observed a single time. Sequencing was performed on naive CD4+ T cells from blood. The chain combines TRBV9 with TRBJ2-2; no reliable D call. The TCR was taken from a man aged 30 to 45 with type 1 diabetes. CDR3 nucleotide sequence: TGTGCCAGCAGCGGTTCTACCTTCGATCCCACGAACACCGGGGAGCTGTTTTTT. It yields the protein CASSGSTFDPTNTGELFF.